This entry is about one T cell receptor (beta chain). The antigen remains undetermined. The sample originates from a study of T cell repertoires in cytomegalovirus infection. Study as a whole: Recently identified HLA-C-restricted CMV epitopes and well-studied HLA-B-restricted CMV epitopes were used by the study. Public TCR beta signatures marked donors with CMV infection and the matching HLA. Study results and caveats: Ex vivo responses were dominated by HLA-C-restricted CMV-specific TCR beta clonotypes.

One entry per CDR3 protein results from TCRdb running MiXCR on the reads. The table shows around 540,000 distinct CDR3 sequences, with 30% to 40% occurring only once. This clonotype was obtained from a human donor in good health (CMV status not recorded). Some clones in this sample may be carry-over from other donors' samples. Specimen: cultured PBMCs, collected from culture after CMV antigen stimulation.

CDR3 DNA sequence: TGTGCCAGCAGACGAGGACAGGGCCTGGACAATGAGCAGTTCTTC. Its translation: CASRRGQGLDNEQFF. The rearrangement links TRBV5-4 to TRBJ2-1, with TRBD1 matching over 8 bases. The CDR3 has 15 amino acids. In germline, CDR1 is SGHNT, CDR2 YYREEE (reference sequence). With V trimmed by 5 bases and J by 5 bases, 9 bases remained unmatched.